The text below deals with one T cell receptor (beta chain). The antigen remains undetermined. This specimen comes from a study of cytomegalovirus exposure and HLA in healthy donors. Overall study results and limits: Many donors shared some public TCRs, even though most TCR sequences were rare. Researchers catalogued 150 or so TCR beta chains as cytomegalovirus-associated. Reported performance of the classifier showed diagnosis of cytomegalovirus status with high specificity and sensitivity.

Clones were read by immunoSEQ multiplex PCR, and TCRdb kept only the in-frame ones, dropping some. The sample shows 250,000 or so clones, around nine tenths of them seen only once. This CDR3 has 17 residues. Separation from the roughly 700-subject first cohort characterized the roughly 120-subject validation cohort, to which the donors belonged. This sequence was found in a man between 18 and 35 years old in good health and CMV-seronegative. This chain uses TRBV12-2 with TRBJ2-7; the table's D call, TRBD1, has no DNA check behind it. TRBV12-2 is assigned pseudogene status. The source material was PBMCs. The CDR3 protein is CASRSQGGQGSSYEQYF. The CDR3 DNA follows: TGTGCAAGTCGCTCCCAGGGTGGACAGGGGAGCTCCTACGAGCAGTACTTC.